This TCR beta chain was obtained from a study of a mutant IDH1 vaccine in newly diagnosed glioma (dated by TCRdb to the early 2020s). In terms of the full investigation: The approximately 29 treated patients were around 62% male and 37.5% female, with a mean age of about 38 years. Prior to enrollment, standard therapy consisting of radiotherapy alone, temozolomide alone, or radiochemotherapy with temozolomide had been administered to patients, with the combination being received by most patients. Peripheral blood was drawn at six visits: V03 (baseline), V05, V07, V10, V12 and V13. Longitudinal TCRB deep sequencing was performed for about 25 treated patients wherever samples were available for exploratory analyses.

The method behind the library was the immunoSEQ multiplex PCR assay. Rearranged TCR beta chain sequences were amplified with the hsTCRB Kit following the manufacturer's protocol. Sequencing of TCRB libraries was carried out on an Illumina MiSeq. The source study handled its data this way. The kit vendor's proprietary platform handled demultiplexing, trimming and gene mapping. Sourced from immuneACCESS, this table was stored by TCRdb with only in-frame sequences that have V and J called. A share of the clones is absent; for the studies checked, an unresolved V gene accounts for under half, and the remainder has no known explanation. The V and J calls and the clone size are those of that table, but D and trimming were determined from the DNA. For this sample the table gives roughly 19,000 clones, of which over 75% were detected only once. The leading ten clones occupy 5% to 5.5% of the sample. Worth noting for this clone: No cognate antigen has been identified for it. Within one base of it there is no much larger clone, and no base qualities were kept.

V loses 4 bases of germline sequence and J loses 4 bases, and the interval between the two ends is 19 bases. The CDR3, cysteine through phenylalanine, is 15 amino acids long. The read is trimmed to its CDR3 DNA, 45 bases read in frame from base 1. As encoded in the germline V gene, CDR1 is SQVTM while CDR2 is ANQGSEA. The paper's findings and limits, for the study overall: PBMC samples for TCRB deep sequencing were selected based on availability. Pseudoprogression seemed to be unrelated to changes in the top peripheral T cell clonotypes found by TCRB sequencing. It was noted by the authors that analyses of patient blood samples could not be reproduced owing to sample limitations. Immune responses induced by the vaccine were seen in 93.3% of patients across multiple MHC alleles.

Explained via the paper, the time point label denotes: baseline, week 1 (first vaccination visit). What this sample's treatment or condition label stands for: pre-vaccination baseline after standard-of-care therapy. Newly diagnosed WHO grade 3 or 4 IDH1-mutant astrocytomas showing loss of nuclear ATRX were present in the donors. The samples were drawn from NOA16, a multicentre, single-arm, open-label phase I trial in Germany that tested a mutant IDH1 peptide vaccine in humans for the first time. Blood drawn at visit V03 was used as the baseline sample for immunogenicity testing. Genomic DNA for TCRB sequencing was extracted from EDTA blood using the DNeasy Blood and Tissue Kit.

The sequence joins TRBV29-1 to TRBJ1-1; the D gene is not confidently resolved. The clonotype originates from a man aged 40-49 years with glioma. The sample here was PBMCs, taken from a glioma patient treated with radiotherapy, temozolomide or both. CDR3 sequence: CSVGPHGSGLTEAFF. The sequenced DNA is TGCAGCGTTGGTCCCCACGGTTCCGGGCTCACTGAAGCTTTCTTT. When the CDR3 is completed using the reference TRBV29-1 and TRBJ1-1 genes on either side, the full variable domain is SAVISQKPSRDICQRGTSLTIQCQVDSQVTMMFWYRQQPGQSLTLIATANQGSEATYESGFVIDKFPISRPNLTFSTLTVSNMSPEDSSIYLCSVGPHGSGLTEAFFGQGTRLTVV.